This T cell receptor (beta chain) was sequenced in a study of cytotoxic CD8 clonotypes in ibrutinib-treated CLL. Study overall: Among responders, about 24 were partial and 2 complete; after median approximately six years, approximately 15 stayed remitted and 12 progressed. Mean values per sample were 250,000 to 300,000 productive templates and over 90,000 productive rearrangements.

Assay: immunoSEQ multiplex PCR; the TCRdb copy retains only in-frame clones and omits some. The data hold 250,000 to 350,000 clones, with roughly three quarters observed a single time. CDR1 and CDR2 (germline): SNHLY, FYNNEI. The CDR3 runs to 12 residues. V lost 1 base and J lost 9, with 7 bases in between. Concerning this clone itself: Its antigen is not identified.

Broader study findings: Sustained-remission and progressing patients diverged in sampling times.

This sequence joins TRBV2 and TRBJ2-1; D gene ambiguous. The material was PBMCs, obtained at disease progression, from a patient treated with ibrutinib. This receptor was taken from a human donor with chronic lymphocytic leukemia. The CDR3 loop is CASSEEGIEQFF. Written as DNA, the CDR3 is TGTGCCAGCAGTGAAGAGGGCATTGAGCAGTTCTTC.